The 12 T cell receptor beta chains reported below all come from one sample, sequenced in a study of blood T cell repertoires in COVID-19. Some clones are missing from TCRdb's copy, which holds only in-frame ones; the method was immunoSEQ multiplex PCR. This sample yields approximately 190,000 clones, of which almost 85% are seen a single time; about 5.1% belongs to the top ten. The sample was peripheral blood. Receptors were obtained from a woman in her seventies with active or convalescent COVID-19.

This clone was seen only a few times. The DNA of the CDR3 is TGCGCCAGCAGCCAACTCTTATTTCTGGACAGGGAGGCCAAAAACATTCAGTACTTC. Translating gives CASSQLLFLDREAKNIQYF. This rearrangement joins TRBV4-1 to TRBJ2-4; 8 bases fit TRBD1. The V gene end was trimmed by 2 bases and the J gene end by 1 base; junction bases not matched to a gene: 13. CDR1 and CDR2 from the germline V gene are MGHRA and YSYEKL. The CDR3 contains 19 residues.

With respect to this clone: The sample carries other DNA sequences with the same CDR3. The rearrangement joins TRBV9 to TRBJ1-3; tentative D call: TRBD1 (6 bases). The V gene's germline CDR1 is SGDLS and CDR2 YYNGEE. The CDR3 sequence is 15 residues long. Trimming removed 4 bases at V and 2 bases at J, with 13 bases between. The chain's CDR3 is CASSPGGGPGNTIYF. The CDR3 DNA sequence: TGTGCCAGCAGCCCCGGGGGGGGCCCTGGAAACACCATATATTTT.

The V call is TRBV7-9, the J call TRBJ2-1; D may be TRBD2 (5 bases). Germline CDR1 SEHNR, CDR2 FQNEAQ (reference sequence). CDR3 length equals 16 residues. V was cut by 5 bases and J by 7 bases, with 21 bases left in between. The DNA of the CDR3 is TGTGCCAGCAGCGCGAGTAGTTGGGAGAGAGGGAATGAGCAGTTCTTC. Translating it yields CASSASSWERGNEQFF.

The chain recombines TRBV5-1 with TRBJ2-5; no clear D gene. Germline V gene data show CDR1 as SGHRS and CDR2 as YFSETQ. The CDR3 is 18 amino acids. The V end lost 0 bases, the J end lost 2 bases, and 20 bases lay between the germline ends. CDR3 nucleotide sequence: TGCGCCAGCAGCTTGGGGTCATCCTCAAACTACCTACAAGAGACCCAGTACTTC. It codes for CASSLGSSSNYLQETQYF. Drawing the rest from reference TRBV5-1 and TRBJ2-5, the complete variable domain is KAGVTQTPRYLIKTRGQQVTLSCSPISGHRSVSWYQQTPGQGLQFLFEYFSETQRNKGNFPGRFSGRQFSNSRSEMNVSTLELGDSALYLCASSLGSSSNYLQETQYFGPGTRLLVL.

The chain joins TRBV7-3 to TRBJ1-5; no definite D call. Germline V CDR1 and CDR2: SGHTA, FQGTGA. The V end was cut by 4 bases, the J end by 6 bases, with 10 bases between. The CDR3 contains 13 residues. CDR3 sequence: CASSSDGSQPQHF. The DNA for the CDR3 is TGTGCCAGCAGCTCTGACGGGAGTCAGCCCCAGCATTTT.

This clone was counted a few times. J is TRBJ1-3 and V is TRBV15; weak D call: TRBD1 (5 bases). V lost 2 bases and J 3 bases, leaving 8 bases between the germline ends. This CDR3 spans 14 amino acids. Germline CDR1 LNHNV, CDR2 YYDKDF (reference sequence). CDR3 bases: TGTGCCACCAGCAGATCGGGGGTTGGAAACACCATATATTTT. It yields the protein CATSRSGVGNTIYF. The full variable domain, with the rest looked up from reference TRBV15 and TRBJ1-3, is DAMVIQNPRYQVTQFGKPVTLSCSQTLNHNVMYWYQQKSSQAPKLLFHYYDKDFNNEADTPDNFQSRRPNTSFCFLDIRSPGLGDTAMYLCATSRSGVGNTIYFGEGSWLTVV.

This chain connects TRBV29-1 to TRBJ2-7, with 13 bases identical to TRBD2. This CDR3 region has 15 residues. The germline V gene encodes CDR1 SQVTM and CDR2 ANQGSEA. Trimming took 4 bases from V and 7 from J; bases not matched to a gene: 10. This CDR3 reads CSVGTGLAGVEEQYF. CDR3 nucleotides: TGCAGCGTTGGGACAGGACTAGCGGGAGTGGAGGAGCAGTACTTC.

This clone was counted only a few times. V and J are TRBV7-8 and TRBJ1-4, with D uncertain. The germline V gene encodes CDR1 SGHVS and CDR2 FQNEAQ. Trimming left V 3 bases short and J 14 bases short, with 16 bases between. The CDR3 extends over 13 amino acids. CDR3 DNA: TGTGCCAGCAGCTTTGACCCCGAAGGCGGGCTGTTTTTT. Amino acid sequence: CASSFDPEGGLFF.

V and J are TRBV5-1 and TRBJ2-7; no reliable D call. CDR3 size: 14 residues. Germline values: CDR1 SGHRS, CDR2 YFSETQ. Trimming removed 1 base from V and 3 bases from J, with 11 bases in between. The CDR3 sequence is CASSLWQVDYEQYF. CDR3 nucleotides: TGCGCCAGCAGCTTGTGGCAGGTCGACTACGAGCAGTACTTC.

The chain carries TRBV20-1 and TRBJ2-5; D possibly corresponds to TRBD2 (6 bases). The ends were cut back, 3 bases at V and 4 bases at J, with 18 bases in the middle. This CDR3 spans 15 amino acids. Germline CDR1 reads DFQATT; CDR2 reads SNEGSKA (reference sequence). CDR3 sequence (DNA): TGCAGTGCTAGTAGCGGCCTTGAGAGGCGAGAGACCCAGTACTTC. Protein product: CSASSGLERRETQYF.

V and J are TRBV18 and TRBJ1-6, with 8 bases aligning to TRBD1. After removal of 10 bases from V and 4 bases from J, the junction contained 15 bases not matched to a gene. CDR1 KGHSH and CDR2 LQKENI come from the germline V gene. This CDR3 has 17 amino acids. In DNA, the CDR3 is TGTGCCACCCGCCGGTCCCCGGGACAGGCGTATAATTCACCCCTCCACTTT. Residues: CATRRSPGQAYNSPLHF.

This chain links TRBV5-1 with TRBJ1-1; possibly TRBD1 for D (6 bases). V shed 4 bases and J shed 4 bases, with 14 bases lying between them. Germline lookup yields CDR1 SGHRS and CDR2 YFSETQ. This CDR3 contains 14 residues. The CDR3 DNA follows: TGCGCCAGCAGCCTCACGGGACAAGGCACTGAAGCTTTCTTT. The encoded protein is CASSLTGQGTEAFF.